One and the same sample provided the 13 T cell receptor beta chains below, sequenced in a study of human T cells and chemical hapten exposure. A single record per CDR3 protein comes from TCRdb applying MiXCR to the RACE reads. The table lists 350,000 or so distinct CDR3 sequences, under 8% of them singletons. Time point defined: patch test 1, 2 weeks after DPC sensitization. Regarding treatment: therapeutic diphenylcyclopropenone sensitization with weekly scalp DPC. The source was whole blood, collected in connection with sensitization to the hapten diphenylcyclopropenone (DPC). These receptors were taken from a woman aged 18-29 years with alopecia areata. Some clones in this sample may be carry-over from other donors' samples.

The table lists this clonotype with many counts. V usage is TRBV27 and J usage is TRBJ2-2; 11 positions agree with TRBD2. This CDR3 region has 14 residues. CDR1 is MNHEY, CDR2 SMNVEV, per germline (reference sequence). Trimming at V came to 5 bases and at J to 5 bases, leaving 1 base not matched to a gene. The CDR3 DNA reads TGTGCCAGCAGTATAGCGGGGGGGACCGGGGAGCTGTTTTTT. Its translation: CASSIAGGTGELFF.

The chain carries TRBV5-1 and TRBJ2-7; no clear D gene. Trimming cost V 5 bases and J 0 bases, with 6 bases left between them. In germline, CDR1 is SGHRS, CDR2 YFSETQ. The CDR3 contains 12 residues. CDR3 sequence (DNA): TGCGCCAGCAGATCCAACTCCTACGAGCAGTACTTC. Protein product: CASRSNSYEQYF.

The V and J genes are TRBV27 and TRBJ2-7; D gene uncertain. The CDR3 spans 14 residues. Trimming stripped 2 bases from V and 1 base from J, with 9 bases between. Germline-derived CDR1 and CDR2 are MNHEY and SMNVEV (reference sequence). CDR3 amino acids: CASSLTAPSYEQYF. The CDR3 DNA is TGTGCCAGCAGTTTAACAGCTCCATCCTACGAGCAGTACTTC.

The chain employs TRBV20-1 and TRBJ2-3; the D call may be TRBD1 or TRBD2 (5 bases each). Germline values: CDR1 DFQATT, CDR2 SNEGSKA (reference sequence). The CDR3 totals 15 residues. Trimming pared 5 bases from V and 5 bases from J, leaving 20 bases between. Here the CDR3 DNA reads TGCAGTGCTTTAATCGCTAGAGAGGGGCTAGATACGCAGTATTTT. Encoded protein: CSALIAREGLDTQYF.

This clonotype has a count of ten or more. The chain employs TRBV2 and TRBJ2-7; D possibly corresponds to TRBD1 (6 bases). Germline V gene sequence: CDR1 SNHLY, CDR2 FYNNEI. This CDR3 is built from 12 residues. Trimming took 4 bases from V and 6 from J, leaving 10 bases between them. Here the CDR3 reads CASSVTGIEQYF. In DNA, the CDR3 is TGTGCCAGCAGTGTAACAGGGATCGAGCAGTACTTC.

At least ten counts were recorded for this clonotype. The junction and the germline gene differ at one end; a read error may be behind it. This chain uses TRBV28 with TRBJ2-3; 8 nucleotides align to TRBD2. Germline V lookup: CDR1 MDHEN, CDR2 SYDVKM. CDR3 length: 14 residues. CDR3 sequence: CACRLALRTDTQYF. In DNA form, the CDR3 reads TGTGCCTGCAGACTAGCGTTGAGAACAGATACGCAGTATTTT. Full variable domain (rest looked up from reference TRBV28 and TRBJ2-3): DVKVTQSSRYLVKRTGEKVFLECVQDMDHENMFWYRQDPGLGLRLIYFSYDVKMKEKGDIPEGYSVSREKKERFSLILESASTNQTSMYLCACRLALRTDTQYFGPGTRLTVL.

The table lists this clonotype with many counts. The gene calls are TRBV4-1 and TRBJ2-2, with 7 bases identical to TRBD2. V shed 0 bases and J 7 bases; nucleotides not matched to a gene: 11. CDR1 is MGHRA and CDR2 is YSYEKL in the germline V gene. The CDR3 sequence is 17 residues long. The CDR3 DNA reads as TGCGCCAGCAGCCAAGATGGCAAGTCCGGGGGGTTCGGGGAGCTGTTTTTT. Protein sequence: CASSQDGKSGGFGELFF.

This clonotype occurred many times. The chain is built from TRBV6-1 and TRBJ1-1; D unresolved. CDR1 and CDR2 from the germline V gene are MNHNS and SASEGT. This CDR3 spans 15 amino acids. Trimming removed 1 base at V and 2 bases at J, with 11 bases between. The CDR3 sequence: CASSEGEEGNTEAFF. DNA of the CDR3: TGTGCCAGCAGTGAAGGAGAAGAAGGAAACACTGAAGCTTTCTTT.

This clonotype was counted between two and nine times. The rearrangement uses TRBV28 and TRBJ2-7, with 12 nucleotides matching TRBD1. V was clipped by 5 bases and J by 5 bases; unmatched bases: 10. The CDR3 covers 16 residues. Germline CDR1 and CDR2: MDHEN and SYDVKM. CDR3 residues: CASSPRDRGRIDEQYF. In DNA form, the CDR3 reads TGTGCCAGCAGTCCCCGGGACAGGGGGCGAATCGACGAGCAGTACTTC.

This clonotype was counted at least ten times. This chain links TRBV4-3 with TRBJ2-4, with TRBD2 identical over 13 bases. The V gene's germline CDR1 is LGHNA and CDR2 YSLEER. CDR3 size: 19 residues. Trimming removed 6 bases from V and 0 bases from J; junction bases left unmatched: 11. This CDR3 is CASSVTGTSGALAKNIQYF. The DNA of the CDR3 is TGCGCCAGCAGTGTGACCGGGACTAGCGGGGCCTTAGCCAAAAACATTCAGTACTTC.

This clonotype was seen only a few times. This chain joins TRBV27 and TRBJ2-1; a weak D match, TRBD1 (6 bases). The V gene's germline CDR1 is MNHEY and CDR2 SMNVEV (reference sequence). CDR3 length equals 13 residues. The V and J ends lost 2 bases and 9 bases respectively, with 11 bases between them. The CDR3: CASSLSRGAEQFF. As DNA, the CDR3 is TGTGCCAGCAGTTTAAGCAGGGGAGCTGAGCAGTTCTTC.

There are many counts of this clonotype. The V gene is TRBV5-1, the J gene TRBJ2-5; D is possibly TRBD1 (5 bases). V lost 5 bases, J lost 0 bases, and 17 bases lay in between. CDR1 is SGHRS, CDR2 YFSETQ, per germline. CDR3 length equals 16 residues. CDR3 in amino acids: CASRAGKAPYQETQYF. In nucleotides, the CDR3 is TGCGCCAGCAGGGCAGGGAAGGCTCCGTACCAAGAGACCCAGTACTTC.

The chain links TRBV6-5 to TRBJ1-3; 7 bases are shared with TRBD1. The CDR3 length is 17 residues. Germline CDR1 reads MNHEY; CDR2 reads SVGAGI. V shed 3 bases and J 2 bases; nucleotides not matched to a gene: 10. Written as DNA, the CDR3 is TGTGCCAGCAGTTATACCTTCAGACAGGGTACTGGAAACACCATATATTTT. This gives the protein CASSYTFRQGTGNTIYF.